Each of the 5 T cell receptor beta chains below was sequenced from the same sample in a study of CXCR3-negative and CXCR3-positive naive CD8 T cells. Study-wide findings and caveats: Relative to CXCR3-negative naive cells, CXCR3-positive naive cells had more hydrophobic TRB CDR3s.

Their antigen targets remain unknown. UMI-labeled 5' RACE yielded the TRB cDNA libraries. TCRdb reanalyzed the 5' RACE reads and collapses them to one entry per CDR3 protein, without DNA. The sample spans 140,000 to 150,000 distinct CDR3 sequences; the ten largest clones claim about 0.3%. The material sequenced was naive CXCR3+ CD8+ T cells from blood. The sample's subset: CD45RO-CCR7+CD27+CD95- naive CD8+ T cells expressing CXCR3 (TNR3+). Receptor source: a human donor in good health. Some clones in this sample may be carry-over from other donors' samples.

The CDR3 loop reads CASSQGSRDYEQYF. The rearrangement links TRBV3-1 to TRBJ2-7. The CDR3 contains 14 residues. CDR1 is LGHDT and CDR2 is YNNKEL in the germline V gene (reference sequence).

The chain employs TRBV3-1 and TRBJ1-1. Germline V gene lookup returns CDR1 LGHDT and CDR2 YNNKEL (reference sequence). This CDR3 comprises 15 residues. CDR3 in amino acids: CASSQVGWGGTEAFF.

This chain joins TRBV28 and TRBJ2-1; the TCRdb call, TRBD1, lacks DNA for checking. This CDR3 spans 15 amino acids. CDR1 MDHEN and CDR2 SYDVKM come from the germline V gene. This CDR3 is CASSFSGTGINEQFF.

The J gene is TRBJ1-1, the V gene TRBV9. The CDR3 runs to 14 residues. Germline V lookup: CDR1 SGDLS, CDR2 YYNGEE. CDR3 loop: CASSGSLADTGAFF.

The chain joins TRBV7-2 to TRBJ2-3; there is no DNA to check the TCRdb D call of TRBD2. CDR1 SGHTA and CDR2 FQGNSA come from the germline V gene. This CDR3 spans 14 amino acids. Here the CDR3 reads CASSLGGGIDTQYF.